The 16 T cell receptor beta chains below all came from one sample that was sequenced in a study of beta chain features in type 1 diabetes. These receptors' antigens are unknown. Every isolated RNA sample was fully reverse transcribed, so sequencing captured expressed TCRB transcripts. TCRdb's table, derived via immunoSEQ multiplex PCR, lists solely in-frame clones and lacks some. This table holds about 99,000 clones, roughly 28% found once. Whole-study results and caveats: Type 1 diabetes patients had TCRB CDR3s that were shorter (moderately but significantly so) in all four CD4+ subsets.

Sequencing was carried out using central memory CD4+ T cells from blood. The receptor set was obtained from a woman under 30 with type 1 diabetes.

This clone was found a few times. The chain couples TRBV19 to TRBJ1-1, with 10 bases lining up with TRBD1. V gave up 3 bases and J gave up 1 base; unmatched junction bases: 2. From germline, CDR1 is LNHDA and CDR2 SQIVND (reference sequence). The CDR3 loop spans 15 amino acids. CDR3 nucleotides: TGTGCCAGTAGTATTAGACAGGGGGCGAACACTGAAGCTTTCTTT. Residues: CASSIRQGANTEAFF.

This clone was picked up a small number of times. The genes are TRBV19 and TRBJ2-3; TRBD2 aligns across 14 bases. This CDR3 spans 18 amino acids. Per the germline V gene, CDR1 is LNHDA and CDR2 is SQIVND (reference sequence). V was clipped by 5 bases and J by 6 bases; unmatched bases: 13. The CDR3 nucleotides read TGTGCCAGTAGTGCGACCGGGACTAGCGGGAGAATGAGTGATACGCAGTATTTT. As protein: CASSATGTSGRMSDTQYF.

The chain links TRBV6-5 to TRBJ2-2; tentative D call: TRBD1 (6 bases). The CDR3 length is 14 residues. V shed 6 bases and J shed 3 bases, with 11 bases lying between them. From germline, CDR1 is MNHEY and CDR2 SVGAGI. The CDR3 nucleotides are TGTGCCAGCAGGACACAGGGTTACACCGGGGAGCTGTTTTTT. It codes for CASRTQGYTGELFF.

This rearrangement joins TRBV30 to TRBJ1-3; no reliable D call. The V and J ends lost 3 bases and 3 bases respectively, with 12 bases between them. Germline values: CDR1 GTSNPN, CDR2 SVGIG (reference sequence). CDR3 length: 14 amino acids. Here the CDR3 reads CAWRGRLDGNTIYF. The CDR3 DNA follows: TGTGCCTGGAGGGGCAGGCTTGATGGAAACACCATATATTTT.

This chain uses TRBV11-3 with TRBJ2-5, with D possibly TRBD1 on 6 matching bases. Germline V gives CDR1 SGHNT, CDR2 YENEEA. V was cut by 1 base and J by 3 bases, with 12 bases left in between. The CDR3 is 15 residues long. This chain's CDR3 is CASSLGQAAEETQYF. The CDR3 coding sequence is TGTGCCAGCAGCTTAGGACAGGCGGCGGAAGAGACCCAGTACTTC.

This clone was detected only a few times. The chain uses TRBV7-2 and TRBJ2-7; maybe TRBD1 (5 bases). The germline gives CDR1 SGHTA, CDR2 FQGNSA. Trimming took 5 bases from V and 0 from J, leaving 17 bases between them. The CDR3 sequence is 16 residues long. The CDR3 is CASSPPDNQDSYEQYV. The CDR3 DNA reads TGTGCCAGCAGCCCCCCGGACAACCAAGACTCCTACGAGCAGTACGTC.

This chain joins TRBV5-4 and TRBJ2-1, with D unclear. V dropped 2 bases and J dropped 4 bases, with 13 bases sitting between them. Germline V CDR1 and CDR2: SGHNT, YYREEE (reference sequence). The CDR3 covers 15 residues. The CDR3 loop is CASSFISLGYNEQFF. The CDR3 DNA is TGTGCCAGCAGCTTTATCTCCCTAGGTTACAATGAGCAGTTCTTC.

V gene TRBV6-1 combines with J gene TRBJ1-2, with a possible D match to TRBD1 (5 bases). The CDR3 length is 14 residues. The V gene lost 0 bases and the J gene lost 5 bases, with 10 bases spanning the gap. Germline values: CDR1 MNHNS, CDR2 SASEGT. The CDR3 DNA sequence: TGTGCCAGCAGTGAAGCGCCGGGGGGTTATGGCTACACCTTC. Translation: CASSEAPGGYGYTF.

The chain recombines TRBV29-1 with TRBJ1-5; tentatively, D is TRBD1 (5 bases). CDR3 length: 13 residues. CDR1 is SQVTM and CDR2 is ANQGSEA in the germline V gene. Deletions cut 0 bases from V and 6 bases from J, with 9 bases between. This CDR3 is CSVEEGGGQPQHF. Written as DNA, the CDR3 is TGCAGCGTTGAAGAGGGGGGTGGTCAGCCCCAGCATTTT.

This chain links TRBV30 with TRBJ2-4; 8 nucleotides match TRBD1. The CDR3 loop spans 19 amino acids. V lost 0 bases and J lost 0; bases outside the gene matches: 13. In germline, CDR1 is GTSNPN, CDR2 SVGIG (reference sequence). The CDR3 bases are TGTGCCTGGAGTGTAGGACCCGGACAGGGAACCGTAGCCAAAAACATTCAGTACTTC. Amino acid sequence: CAWSVGPGQGTVAKNIQYF. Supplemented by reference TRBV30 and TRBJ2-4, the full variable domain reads SQTIHQWPATLVQPVGSPLSLECTVEGTSNPNLYWYRQAAGRGLQLLFYSVGIGQISSEVPQNLSASRPQDRQFILSSKKLLLSDSGFYLCAWSVGPGQGTVAKNIQYFGAGTRLSVL.

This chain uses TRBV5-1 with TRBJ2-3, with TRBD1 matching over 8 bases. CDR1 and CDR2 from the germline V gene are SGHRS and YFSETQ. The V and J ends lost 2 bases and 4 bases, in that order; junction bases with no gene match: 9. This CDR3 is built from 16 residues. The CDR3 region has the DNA TGCGCCAGCAGCTTACAGGGGGTGCCCTATTCAGATACGCAGTATTTT. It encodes CASSLQGVPYSDTQYF.

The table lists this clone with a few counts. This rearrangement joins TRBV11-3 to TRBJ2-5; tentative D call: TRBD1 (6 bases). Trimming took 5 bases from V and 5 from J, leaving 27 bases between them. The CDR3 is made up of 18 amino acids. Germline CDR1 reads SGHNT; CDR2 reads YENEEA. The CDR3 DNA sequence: TGTGCCAGCAGCGTGCCCCTGGCTATACAGGGCGGTTTGGAGACCCAGTACTTC. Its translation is CASSVPLAIQGGLETQYF.

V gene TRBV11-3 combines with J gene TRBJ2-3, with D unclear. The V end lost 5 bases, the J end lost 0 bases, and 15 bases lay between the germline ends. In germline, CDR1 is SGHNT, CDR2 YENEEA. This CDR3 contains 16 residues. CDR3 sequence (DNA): TGTGCCAGCAGCCCCGTAGCCGCGGCTAGCACAGATACGCAGTATTTT. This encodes CASSPVAAASTDTQYF.

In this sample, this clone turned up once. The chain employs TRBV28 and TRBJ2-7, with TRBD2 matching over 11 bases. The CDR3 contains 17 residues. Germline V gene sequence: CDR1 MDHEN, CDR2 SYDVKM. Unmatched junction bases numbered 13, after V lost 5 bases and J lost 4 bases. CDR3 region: CASSPLPGLAVRYEQYF. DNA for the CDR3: TGTGCCAGCAGTCCCCTCCCGGGACTAGCGGTACGATACGAGCAGTACTTC.

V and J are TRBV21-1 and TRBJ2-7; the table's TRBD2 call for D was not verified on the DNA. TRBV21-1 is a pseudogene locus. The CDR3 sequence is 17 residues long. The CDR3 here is CASSKREVAGYSYEQYV. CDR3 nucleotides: TGTGCCAGCAGCAAAAGGGAGGTGGCGGGGTACTCCTACGAGCAGTACGTC.

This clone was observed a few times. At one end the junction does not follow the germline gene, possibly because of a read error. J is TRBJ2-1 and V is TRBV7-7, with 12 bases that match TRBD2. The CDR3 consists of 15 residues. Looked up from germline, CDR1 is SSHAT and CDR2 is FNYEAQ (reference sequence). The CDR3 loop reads CASSLAGGDENEQFF. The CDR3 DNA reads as TGTGCCAGCAGCCTAGCGGGAGGGGATGAAAATGAGCAGTTCTTC.